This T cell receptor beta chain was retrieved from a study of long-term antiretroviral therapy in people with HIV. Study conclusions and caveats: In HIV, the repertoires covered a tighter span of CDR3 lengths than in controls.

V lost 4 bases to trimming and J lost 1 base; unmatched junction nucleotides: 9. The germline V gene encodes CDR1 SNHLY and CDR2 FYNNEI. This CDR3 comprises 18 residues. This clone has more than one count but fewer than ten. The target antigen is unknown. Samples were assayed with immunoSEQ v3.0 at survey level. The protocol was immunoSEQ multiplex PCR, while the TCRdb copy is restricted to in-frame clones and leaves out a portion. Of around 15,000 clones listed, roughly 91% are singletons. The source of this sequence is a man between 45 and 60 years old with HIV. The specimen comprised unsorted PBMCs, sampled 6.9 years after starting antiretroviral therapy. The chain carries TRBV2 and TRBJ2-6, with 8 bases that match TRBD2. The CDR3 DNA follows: TGTGCCAGCAGTGTCTGGCTAGCGGGCATTTCTGGGGCCAACGTCCTGACTTTC. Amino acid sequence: CASSVWLAGISGANVLTF.